This T cell receptor beta chain stems from a study of shared clonotypes between healthy human individuals. Naive CD8 cells, CD45RO-negative and positively selected for CCR7, excluded terminally differentiated effector memory CD45RA+ cells. Trimming stripped 2 bases from V and 1 base from J, with 17 bases between. This CDR3 region has 17 residues. Germline values: CDR1 SEHNR, CDR2 FQNEAQ (reference sequence). Clones were read by immunoSEQ multiplex PCR, and TCRdb kept only the in-frame ones, dropping some. This sample has approximately 2,200,000 clones, with more than 85% found just once. The rearrangement joins TRBV7-9 to TRBJ1-1, with D perhaps TRBD1 (6 bases). The specimen sequenced was naive CD8+ T cells from PBMCs. This TCR was sampled from a man aged 18 to 35 in good health. Some clones in this sample may be carry-over from other donors' samples. CDR3 bases: TGTGCCAGCAGCTTACCGCGGGGGGCCCCTACGAACACTGAAGCTTTCTTT. As protein: CASSLPRGAPTNTEAFF.